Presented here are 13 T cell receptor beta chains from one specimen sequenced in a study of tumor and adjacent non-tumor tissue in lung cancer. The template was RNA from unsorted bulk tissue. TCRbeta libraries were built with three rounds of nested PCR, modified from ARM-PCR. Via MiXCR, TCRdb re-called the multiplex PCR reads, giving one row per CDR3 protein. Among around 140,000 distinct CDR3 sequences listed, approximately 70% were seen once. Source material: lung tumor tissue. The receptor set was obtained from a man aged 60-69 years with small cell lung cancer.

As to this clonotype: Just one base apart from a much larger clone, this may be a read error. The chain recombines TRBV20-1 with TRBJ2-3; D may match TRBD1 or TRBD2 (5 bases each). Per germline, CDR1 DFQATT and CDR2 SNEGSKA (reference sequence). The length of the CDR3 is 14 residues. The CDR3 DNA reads TGCAGTGCTTGGGACCCCACAATCCCAGATGCGCAGTATTTT. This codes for CSAWDPTIPDAQYF.

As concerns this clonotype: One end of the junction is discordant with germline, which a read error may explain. The DNA of the CDR3 is TGCAGTGCTGGCCTATCGTCGAACATGCAGTACTTC. It specifies CSAGLSSNMQYF. The chain has TRBV20-1 and TRBJ2-4, with D hard to call. This CDR3 is built from 12 residues. The V gene's germline CDR1 is DFQATT and CDR2 SNEGSKA (reference sequence).

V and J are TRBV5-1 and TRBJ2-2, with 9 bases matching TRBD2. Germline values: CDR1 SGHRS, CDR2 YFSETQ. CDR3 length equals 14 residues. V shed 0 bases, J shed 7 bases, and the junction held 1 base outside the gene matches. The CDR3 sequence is CASSLVAGVGELFF. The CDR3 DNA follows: TGCGCCAGCAGCTTGGTAGCGGGAGTCGGGGAGCTGTTTTTT. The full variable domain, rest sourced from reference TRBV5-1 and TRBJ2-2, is KAGVTQTPRYLIKTRGQQVTLSCSPISGHRSVSWYQQTPGQGLQFLFEYFSETQRNKGNFPGRFSGRQFSNSRSEMNVSTLELGDSALYLCASSLVAGVGELFFGEGSRLTVL.

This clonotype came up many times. Written as DNA, the CDR3 is TGTGCCAGCAGCTTGGTAGACAGGGCCTCTGAAGCTTTCTTT. Its translation is CASSLVDRASEAFF. The chain has TRBV5-4 and TRBJ1-1; TRBD1 matches at 7 bases. The CDR3 runs 14 residues. Germline assignment: CDR1 SGHNT and CDR2 YYREEE (reference sequence). The trim removed 0 bases at V and 6 bases at J, leaving 5 bases unmatched.

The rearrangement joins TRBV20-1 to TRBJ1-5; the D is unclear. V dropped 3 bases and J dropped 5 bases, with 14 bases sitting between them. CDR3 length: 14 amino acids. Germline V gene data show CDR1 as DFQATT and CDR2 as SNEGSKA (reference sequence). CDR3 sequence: CSASVQLGDQPQHF. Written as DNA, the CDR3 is TGCAGTGCTAGTGTTCAGCTCGGAGATCAGCCCCAGCATTTT.

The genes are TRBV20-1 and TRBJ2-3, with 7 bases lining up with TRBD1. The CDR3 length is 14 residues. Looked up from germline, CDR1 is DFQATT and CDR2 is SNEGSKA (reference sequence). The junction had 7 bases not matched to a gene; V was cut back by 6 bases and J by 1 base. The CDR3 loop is CSALDRIGTDTQYF. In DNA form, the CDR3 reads TGCAGTGCCCTGGACAGGATAGGCACAGATACGCAGTATTTT.

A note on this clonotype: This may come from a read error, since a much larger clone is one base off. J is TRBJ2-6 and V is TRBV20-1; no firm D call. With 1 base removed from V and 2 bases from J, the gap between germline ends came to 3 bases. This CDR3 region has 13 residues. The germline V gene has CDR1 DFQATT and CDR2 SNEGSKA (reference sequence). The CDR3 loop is CSARAAGANVLTF. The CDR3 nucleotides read TGCAGTGCTAGAGCAGCTGGGGCCAACGTCCTGACTTTC.

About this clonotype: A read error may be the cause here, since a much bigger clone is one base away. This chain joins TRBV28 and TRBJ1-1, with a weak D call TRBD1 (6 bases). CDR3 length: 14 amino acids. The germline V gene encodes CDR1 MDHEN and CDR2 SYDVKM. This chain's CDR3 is CASSSGAANTKAFF. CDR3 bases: TGTGCCAGCAGTTCAGGGGCAGCGAACACTAAAGCTTTCTTT.

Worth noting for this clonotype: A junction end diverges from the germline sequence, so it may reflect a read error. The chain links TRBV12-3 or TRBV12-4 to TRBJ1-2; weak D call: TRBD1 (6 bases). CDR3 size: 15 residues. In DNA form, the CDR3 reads TGTGCCAACAGTTTGGCAGGGGAAGAGAACTATGGCTACACCTTC. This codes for CANSLAGEENYGYTF.

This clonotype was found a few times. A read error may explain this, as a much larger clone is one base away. DNA for the CDR3: TGTGTCAGCAGCATTGGACTCCCGACTCTCGGTGAGCAGTTCTTC. This codes for CVSSIGLPTLGEQFF. The gene calls are TRBV11-1 and TRBJ2-1; D is possibly TRBD2 (5 bases). This CDR3 has 15 amino acids. Germline V gives CDR1 SGHAT, CDR2 FQDESV (reference sequence).

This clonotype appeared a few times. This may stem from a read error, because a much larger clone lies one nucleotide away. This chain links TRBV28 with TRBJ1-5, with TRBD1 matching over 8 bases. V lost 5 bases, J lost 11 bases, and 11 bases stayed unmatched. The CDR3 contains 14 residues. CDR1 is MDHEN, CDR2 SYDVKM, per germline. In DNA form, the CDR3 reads TGTGCCAGCAGTCAGCAGGGGGCTGGGCAGTCCCAGCATTTT. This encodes CASSQQGAGQSQHF.

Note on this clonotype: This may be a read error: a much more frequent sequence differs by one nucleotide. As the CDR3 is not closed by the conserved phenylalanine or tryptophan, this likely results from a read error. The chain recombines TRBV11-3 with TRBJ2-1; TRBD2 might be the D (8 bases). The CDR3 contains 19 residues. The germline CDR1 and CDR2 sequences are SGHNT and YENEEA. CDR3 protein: CASSFGQAQAGVSYSEQFI. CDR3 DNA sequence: TGTGCCAGCAGCTTTGGACAGGCTCAAGCGGGAGTCTCCTACAGTGAGCAGTTCATC.

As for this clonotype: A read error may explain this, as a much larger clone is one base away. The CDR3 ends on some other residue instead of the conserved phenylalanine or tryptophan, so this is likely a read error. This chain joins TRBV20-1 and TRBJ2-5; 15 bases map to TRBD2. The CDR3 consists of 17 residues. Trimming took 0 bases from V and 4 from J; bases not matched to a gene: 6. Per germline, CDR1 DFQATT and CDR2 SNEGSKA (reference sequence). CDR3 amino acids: CSARDGLAGGPLETQYL. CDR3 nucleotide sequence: TGCAGTGCTAGAGATGGACTAGCGGGAGGGCCATTAGAGACCCAGTACCTC.